The clone carrying this TCR beta chain was counted only a few times. The sample belongs to a study of cytomegalovirus exposure and HLA in healthy donors. This PCR relied on a set of 60 Vbeta primers and 13 Jbeta primers. Per the original methods: Later reanalysis found roughly 80 million unique TCR beta chains, roughly 10 million of them shared. Here immunoSEQ multiplex PCR was the method, and the copy in TCRdb shows in-frame clones only, minus some. The V and J calls and clone size were taken over from that table, and D and trimming were inferred from the DNA. Here the sample spans 120,000 to 150,000 clones, almost 85% being singletons. V dropped 0 bases and J dropped 2 bases, with 8 bases sitting between them. There are 15 residues in the CDR3. The V gene's germline CDR1 is SEHNR and CDR2 FQNEAQ (reference sequence).

The receptor's source is a young man in good health and CMV-seropositive. What was sequenced was PBMCs. The rearrangement uses TRBV7-9 and TRBJ1-3; no reliable D call. The chain's CDR3 is CASSLADGAGNTIYF. Written as DNA, the CDR3 is TGTGCCAGCAGCTTAGCGGACGGGGCTGGAAACACCATATATTTT.